The 29 T cell receptor beta chains reported below all come from one sample, sequenced in a study of cytomegalovirus exposure and HLA in healthy donors. Primers included in the PCR were 60 Vbeta and 13 Jbeta primers. Sequenced by immunoSEQ multiplex PCR; TCRdb stores in-frame clones only, minus some. The data hold some 120,000 clones, with roughly 80% observed a single time. What was sequenced was PBMCs. Receptor source: a woman in her forties in good health and CMV-seropositive.

The rearrangement uses TRBV7-3 and TRBJ2-1, with TRBD2 identical over 8 bases. Looked up from germline, CDR1 is SGHTA and CDR2 is FQGTGA. Losses at the gene ends were 2 bases for V and 9 bases for J; bases not matched to a gene: 12. The CDR3 has 16 residues. This chain's CDR3 is CASSLVAGSGVREQFF. CDR3 nucleotide sequence: TGTGCCAGCAGCTTAGTAGCGGGATCCGGTGTCCGTGAGCAGTTCTTC.

Notes on this clone: Within the sample, other DNA sequences also encode this same CDR3. This chain uses TRBV2 with TRBJ2-3; 8 bases are a match to TRBD2. CDR1 SNHLY and CDR2 FYNNEI come from the germline V gene. The junction had 4 bases not matched to a gene; V was cut back by 8 bases and J by 0 bases. There are 14 residues in the CDR3. The chain's CDR3 is CASSSSGSTDTQYF. The CDR3 DNA sequence: TGTGCCAGCTCGTCTAGCGGGAGCACAGATACGCAGTATTTT.

The chain has TRBV6-5 and TRBJ2-7, with TRBD2 identical over 7 bases. CDR1 is MNHEY, CDR2 SVGAGI, per germline. V gave up 1 base and J gave up 7 bases; unmatched junction bases: 10. The CDR3 length is 15 residues. The CDR3 DNA reads TGTGCCAGCAGTTACTATACAGGACTAGACACGGAGCAGTACTTC. This encodes CASSYYTGLDTEQYF.

The rearrangement joins TRBV19 to TRBJ2-5; 12 positions match TRBD2. CDR3 length: 15 residues. The ends lost 4 bases at V and 7 bases at J; junction bases unmatched: 7. CDR1 is LNHDA and CDR2 is SQIVND in the germline V gene (reference sequence). The CDR3: CASSRGLAGSATQYF. CDR3 nucleotides: TGTGCCAGTAGTAGAGGACTAGCGGGATCCGCGACCCAGTACTTC.

This clone was counted a single time. This chain joins TRBV19 and TRBJ2-1; TRBD2 aligns across 8 bases. The length of the CDR3 is 15 residues. After removal of 5 bases from V and 5 bases from J, the junction contained 8 bases not matched to a gene. Looked up from germline, CDR1 is LNHDA and CDR2 is SQIVND (reference sequence). Here the CDR3 DNA reads TGTGCCAGTAGTTTAAGCGGGAGTTTCGACAATGAGCAGTTCTTC. Its translation: CASSLSGSFDNEQFF. Filled out from reference TRBV19 and TRBJ2-1, the complete variable domain reads DGGITQSPKYLFRKEGQNVTLSCEQNLNHDAMYWYRQDPGQGLRLIYYSQIVNDFQKGDIAEGYSVSREKKESFPLTVTSAQKNPTAFYLCASSLSGSFDNEQFFGPGTRLTVL.

The rearrangement uses TRBV30 and TRBJ2-2, with TRBD1 matching over 7 bases. CDR3 length equals 13 residues. V was clipped by 7 bases and J by 6 bases; unmatched bases: 8. Per the germline V gene, CDR1 is GTSNPN and CDR2 is SVGIG (reference sequence). CDR3 sequence: CASQTGRPGELFF. CDR3 nucleotides: TGTGCCTCACAGACAGGGCGACCCGGGGAGCTGTTTTTT.

V usage is TRBV9 and J usage is TRBJ2-2; a possible D gene is TRBD1 (5 bases). Germline V gene sequence: CDR1 SGDLS, CDR2 YYNGEE. The CDR3 is made up of 15 amino acids. The germline V and J ends were trimmed by 3 bases and 5 bases, with 14 bases remaining between them. The CDR3, as DNA: TGTGCCAGCAGCGAAGGGGTTCATAGGACCGGGGAGCTGTTTTTT. It specifies CASSEGVHRTGELFF.

The V call is TRBV27, the J call TRBJ2-7; 11 nucleotides line up with TRBD2. The germline gives CDR1 MNHEY, CDR2 SMNVEV (reference sequence). This CDR3 region has 17 residues. V gave up 0 bases and J gave up 2 bases; unmatched junction bases: 6. Written as DNA, the CDR3 is TGTGCCAGCAGTTTATCCCCCGGGACTAGCGGAACCTACGAGCAGTACTTC. Its protein is CASSLSPGTSGTYEQYF.

J is TRBJ1-2 and V is TRBV6-5; D is possibly TRBD1 (5 bases). The CDR3 contains 13 residues. V lost 6 bases, J lost 6 bases, and 14 bases lay in between. In germline, CDR1 is MNHEY, CDR2 SVGAGI. The CDR3 sequence: CASSAQGFDGYTF. The CDR3 DNA reads TGTGCCAGCAGCGCCCAGGGATTCGATGGCTACACCTTC.

V gene TRBV18 combines with J gene TRBJ2-1, with 9 bases aligning to TRBD2. Germline values: CDR1 KGHSH, CDR2 LQKENI. This CDR3 region has 15 residues. The J segment lost 8 bases and the V segment lost 3 bases, leaving 8 bases of the junction unmatched. The CDR3 loop is CASSPGAGGMDEQFF. The DNA of the CDR3 is TGTGCCAGCTCACCTGGTGCGGGAGGGATGGATGAGCAGTTCTTC. The whole variable domain, remainder taken from reference TRBV18 and TRBJ2-1, is NAGVMQNPRHLVRRRGQEARLRCSPMKGHSHVYWYRQLPEEGLKFMVYLQKENIIDESGMPKERFSAEFPKEGPSILRIQQVVRGDSAAYFCASSPGAGGMDEQFFGPGTRLTVL.

The chain joins TRBV5-6 to TRBJ1-4; D perhaps matches TRBD1 (5 bases). The CDR3 covers 14 residues. V lost 4 bases, J lost 2 bases, and 9 bases lay in between. The germline V gene has CDR1 SGHDT and CDR2 YYEEEE. This chain's CDR3 is CASSVRGTNEKLFF. CDR3 coding DNA: TGTGCCAGCAGCGTACGGGGGACTAATGAAAAACTGTTTTTT.

CDR3 DNA: TGCGCCAGCAGCTCTCCCGGGACTAGCGGGAGGGCCTCCCGGGAGACCCAGTACTTC. Its translation is CASSSPGTSGRASRETQYF. The V and J genes are TRBV5-1 and TRBJ2-5, with TRBD2 matching over 16 bases. Looked up from germline, CDR1 is SGHRS and CDR2 is YFSETQ. CDR3 length: 19 residues. V shed 3 bases, J shed 5 bases, and the junction held 13 bases outside the gene matches.

The genes are TRBV12-5 and TRBJ1-1; D is unresolved. V lost 7 bases, J lost 1 base, and 10 bases lay in between. Germline loops: CDR1 LGHNT, CDR2 FRNRAP. CDR3 length: 13 amino acids. CDR3 sequence (DNA): TGTGCTAGTGCCTTGGGAGGGAACACTGAAGCTTTCTTT. This translates into CASALGGNTEAFF.

This chain joins TRBV5-6 and TRBJ2-7; 8 positions match TRBD1. The CDR3 contains 15 residues. The germline gives CDR1 SGHDT, CDR2 YYEEEE. After removal of 1 base from V and 3 bases from J, the junction contained 6 bases not matched to a gene. As DNA, the CDR3 is TGTGCCAGCAGCTTGCCAGGGGGCAAAGGCTACGAGCAGTACTTC. Protein: CASSLPGGKGYEQYF. Based on the CDR3 plus reference TRBV5-6 and TRBJ2-7, the full variable domain is DAGVTQSPTHLIKTRGQQVTLRCSPKSGHDTVSWYQQALGQGPQFIFQYYEEEERQRGNFPDRFSGHQFPNYSSELNVNALLLGDSALYLCASSLPGGKGYEQYFGPGTRLTVT.

This clone was seen more than once but under ten times. J is TRBJ2-5 and V is TRBV6-6; 7 bases are a match to TRBD1. The trim removed 5 bases at V and 5 bases at J, leaving 11 bases unmatched. The CDR3 contains 15 residues. Looked up from germline, CDR1 is MNHNY and CDR2 is SVGAGI (reference sequence). CDR3 protein: CASSDRVSQVETQYF. In DNA, the CDR3 is TGTGCCAGCAGTGACAGGGTGTCCCAAGTGGAGACCCAGTACTTC.

The rearrangement joins TRBV28 to TRBJ1-3; D perhaps matches TRBD1 (6 bases). The CDR3 loop spans 13 amino acids. Trimming removed 8 bases from V and 4 bases from J, with 12 bases in between. Germline loops: CDR1 MDHEN, CDR2 SYDVKM. CDR3 sequence (DNA): TGTGCCAGCGGACAGTTCTCGGGAAACACCATATATTTT. Encoded protein: CASGQFSGNTIYF.

The chain links TRBV5-5 to TRBJ2-2; TRBD2 matches at 11 bases. Germline trimming cut 5 bases from V and 6 bases from J; bases unmatched to any gene: 6. The CDR3 length is 15 residues. Germline values: CDR1 SGHKS, CDR2 YYEKEE (reference sequence). Here the CDR3 reads CASSTTSGSAGELFF. CDR3 sequence (DNA): TGTGCCAGCAGTACTACTAGCGGGAGTGCCGGGGAGCTGTTTTTT.

V and J are TRBV28 and TRBJ2-1, with 8 bases identical to TRBD1. Germline assignment: CDR1 MDHEN and CDR2 SYDVKM. The CDR3 has 16 amino acids. V shed 6 bases, J shed 0 bases, and the junction held 7 bases outside the gene matches. The CDR3 is CASRTQGVSSYNEQFF. The CDR3 DNA is TGTGCCAGCAGGACACAGGGGGTTAGCTCCTACAATGAGCAGTTCTTC.

The V gene is TRBV30, the J gene TRBJ2-1; the D is unclear. V was trimmed by 3 bases and J by 3 bases, leaving 12 bases between them. Germline CDR1 reads GTSNPN; CDR2 reads SVGIG (reference sequence). This CDR3 has 14 residues. The CDR3 protein is CAWSLGYDYNEQFF. CDR3 sequence (DNA): TGTGCCTGGAGCCTCGGGTATGACTACAATGAGCAGTTCTTC.

This clone has just one count. CDR3 sequence (DNA): TGTGCCAGTAGTGGGGGGACAGGGGGCTATGGCTACACCTTC. Encoded protein: CASSGGTGGYGYTF. The chain employs TRBV19 and TRBJ1-2; 11 nucleotides line up with TRBD1. Germline-derived CDR1 and CDR2 are LNHDA and SQIVND (reference sequence). The V segment lost 5 bases and the J segment 4 bases; nucleotides outside the gene matches: 3. This CDR3 comprises 14 residues.

This clone was observed a few times. This chain links TRBV4-1 with TRBJ1-1; D is undetermined. The CDR3 is 13 amino acids. The germline V gene encodes CDR1 MGHRA and CDR2 YSYEKL. The V gene lost 4 bases and the J gene lost 3 bases, with 9 bases spanning the gap. CDR3 sequence reads: CASSLSRDTEAFF. CDR3 DNA: TGCGCCAGCAGCCTTTCACGAGACACTGAAGCTTTCTTT.

This clone has only one observation. The chain combines TRBV6-1 with TRBJ2-7, with 9 bases identical to TRBD1. Per germline, CDR1 MNHNS and CDR2 SASEGT. J gave up 7 bases and V 3 bases, and 10 bases lay outside the gene matches. The CDR3 extends over 15 amino acids. The CDR3, as DNA: TGTGCCAGCAGTGACACCGGACAGGGGATTGGGGAGCAGTACTTC. Translation: CASSDTGQGIGEQYF.

The V gene is TRBV5-1, the J gene TRBJ2-4; maybe TRBD1 (7 bases). Trimming stripped 4 bases from V and 5 bases from J, with 16 bases between. The CDR3 is 15 residues long. Germline values: CDR1 SGHRS, CDR2 YFSETQ. CDR3 amino acids: CASSDTGEVENIQYF. For the CDR3, the DNA is TGCGCCAGCAGCGATACAGGGGAGGTGGAAAACATTCAGTACTTC.

The chain recombines TRBV19 with TRBJ2-3; D might be TRBD1 (6 bases). Trimming removed 3 bases from V and 5 bases from J, with 15 bases in between. The germline V gene has CDR1 LNHDA and CDR2 SQIVND (reference sequence). This CDR3 has 15 amino acids. CDR3 loop: CASSMGALAGDTQYF. Written as DNA, the CDR3 is TGTGCCAGTAGTATGGGGGCGCTAGCAGGAGATACGCAGTATTTT.

The CDR3 region has the DNA TGTGCCTGCCAACGGGGGGAGAATTCACCCCTCCACTTT. As protein: CACQRGENSPLHF. This sequence joins TRBV6-1 and TRBJ1-6; D might be TRBD1 (5 bases). The CDR3 is 13 residues long. The germline V gene has CDR1 MNHNS and CDR2 SASEGT. The V end lost 11 bases, the J end lost 7 bases, and 15 bases lay between the germline ends.

The chain employs TRBV6-1 and TRBJ2-1; possibly TRBD1 for D (5 bases). The V gene lost 1 base and the J gene lost 4 bases, with 11 bases spanning the gap. From germline, CDR1 is MNHNS and CDR2 SASEGT. CDR3 length: 15 amino acids. The CDR3: CASSEEVTDYNEQFF. The DNA for the CDR3 is TGTGCCAGCAGTGAAGAAGTGACAGATTACAATGAGCAGTTCTTC.

V usage is TRBV2 and J usage is TRBJ2-2; D uncertain. V was clipped by 3 bases and J by 0 bases, with 11 bases between them. The CDR3 contains 16 residues. From germline, CDR1 is SNHLY and CDR2 FYNNEI. The chain's CDR3 is CASSEAPPPNTGELFF. The CDR3 DNA follows: TGTGCCAGCAGTGAGGCCCCACCTCCGAACACCGGGGAGCTGTTTTTT.

The gene calls are TRBV5-6 and TRBJ1-6; 8 positions agree with TRBD1. Unmatched junction bases numbered 8, after V lost 4 bases and J lost 5 bases. CDR1 and CDR2 from the germline V gene are SGHDT and YYEEEE. The CDR3 runs 16 residues. The CDR3 reads CASSIDRGGNNSPLHF. The CDR3 DNA sequence: TGTGCCAGCAGCATCGACAGGGGAGGTAATAATTCACCCCTCCACTTT.

The chain links TRBV7-6 to TRBJ1-1; D gene ambiguous. Trimming removed 2 bases from V and 1 base from J, with 5 bases in between. The germline V gene encodes CDR1 SGHVS and CDR2 FNYEAQ. The CDR3 totals 13 residues. DNA for the CDR3: TGTGCCAGCAGCTTACGGGGGAACACTGAAGCTTTCTTT. It is translated as CASSLRGNTEAFF.